The source of this TCR beta chain is a study of T cells and Merkel cell carcinoma outcomes. TCRdb's copy holds only in-frame clones and misses some; the assay was immunoSEQ multiplex PCR. The repertoire holds about 15,000 clones, with roughly 92% as singletons. This clone came up once. The sequence came from a human donor with Merkel cell carcinoma. The sequencing input was tumor tissue from Merkel cell carcinoma.

CDR3 sequence (DNA): TGTGCCAGCAGTTTATCGAGGGGGGACAGGGGCTATGGCTACACCTTC. Translating it yields CASSLSRGDRGYGYTF. The chain is built from TRBV27 and TRBJ1-2; the match to TRBD1 covers 10 bases. CDR1 and CDR2 (germline): MNHEY, SMNVEV (reference sequence). The CDR3 has 16 residues. The J segment lost 4 bases and the V segment lost 0 bases, leaving 5 bases of the junction unmatched.